What follows is one TCR beta chain and its context. Its antigen is as yet unknown. These data belong to a study of identical twins. Study findings and constraints: While abundant cord blood beta clonotypes carried fewer insertions, memory repertoires showed no such pattern. Beta out-of-frame twin sharing showed a weaker excess.

Every one of the donors was a healthy Caucasian. Unique molecular identifiers were present on the cDNA, which also gained a universal primer site by template switching. From the 5' RACE reads, TCRdb called clonotypes with MiXCR, one entry per CDR3 protein. This sample yields about 530,000 distinct CDR3 sequences, of which 15% are seen a single time; roughly 0.43% belongs to the top ten. These same data were also listed under a study on yellow fever vaccine responses in identical twins.

The receptor was derived from a young woman in good health. The specimen sequenced was CD4+ T cells sorted from blood.

The CDR3 is CASSFQPVQGEQFF. The CDR3 DNA reads TGTGCCAGCAGTTTTCAACCCGTGCAGGGTGAGCAGTTCTTC. The chain has TRBV12-3 or TRBV12-4 and TRBJ2-1, with D maybe TRBD1 (5 bases). CDR3 size: 14 residues. The V gene lost 3 bases and the J gene lost 9 bases, with 15 bases spanning the gap.